A selection of T cell receptor beta chains follows, all from one sample in a study of beta chain features in type 1 diabetes. Sequencing used immunoSEQ multiplex PCR; TCRdb keeps in-frame clones, though not all of them. This sample has 400,000 or so clones, with over 9% found just once. The sample was central memory CD4+ T cells from blood. The receptor source for this set is a man aged 30 to 39 with type 1 diabetes. Both conserved end residues are part of each CDR3. A D gene is named only where the DNA matches it firmly. Rows may omit the clone size; those that give it use once, few, many or a size class.

>-|TRBV6-1|-|12|TRBJ1-2
CASSQSNYGYTF
TGTGCCAGCAGCCAGAGTAACTATGGCTACACCTTC
>few|TRBV28|-|15|TRBJ2-6
CASSFVLSGANVLTF
TGTGCCAGCAGTTTCGTGTTATCTGGGGCCAACGTCCTGACTTTC
>-|TRBV6-1|-|14|TRBJ2-3
CASSVATNTDTQYF
TGTGCCAGCAGTGTTGCAACGAACACAGATACGCAGTATTTT
>-|TRBV27|TRBD2|16|TRBJ2-1
CASRPGGLAGVNEQFF
TGTGCCAGCAGGCCAGGGGGACTAGCGGGAGTGAATGAGCAGTTCTTC
>few|TRBV11-2|-|15|TRBJ2-7
CASRSLKGRSYEQYF
TGTGCCAGCAGATCTTTAAAGGGCCGGTCCTACGAGCAGTACTTC
>few|TRBV11-1|-|13|TRBJ2-1
CASSLELYNEQFF
TGTGCCAGCAGCTTAGAACTTTACAATGAGCAGTTCTTC
>-|TRBV6-1|-|15|TRBJ1-1
CASSPNSRGDPEAFF
TGTGCCAGCAGCCCCAACAGTCGGGGGGACCCTGAAGCTTTCTTT
>many|TRBV7-9|-|12|TRBJ1-2
CASSSQGYGYTF
TGTGCCAGCAGCTCCCAGGGATATGGCTACACCTTC
>-|TRBV6-1|-|14|TRBJ1-5
CASKIGGSNQPQHF
TGTGCCAGCAAAATTGGGGGGAGCAATCAGCCCCAGCATTTT
>many|TRBV7-9|TRBD2|13|TRBJ2-5
CASSSLAAETQYF
TGTGCCAGCAGCTCGCTAGCGGCAGAGACCCAGTACTTC
>few|TRBV7-6|-|13|TRBJ2-7
CASSLAGSYEQYF
TGTGCCAGCAGCTTAGCTGGATCCTACGAGCAGTACTTC
>few|TRBV27|TRBD1|17|TRBJ1-1
CASSTPALTGGNTEAFF
TGTGCCAGCAGTACCCCGGCCTTGACAGGGGGGAACACTGAAGCTTTCTTT
>-|TRBV6-5|-|10|TRBJ1-2
CASSSLSYTF
TGTGCCAGCAGTTCACTAAGCTACACCTTC
>few|TRBV10-1|-|15|TRBJ2-2
CASSGLTSSTGELFF
TGCGCCAGCAGTGGACTGACGTCCAGTACCGGGGAGCTGTTTTTT
>-|TRBV27|-|13|TRBJ1-4
CASRGWGGEKLFF
TGTGCCAGCAGGGGCTGGGGGGGTGAAAAACTGTTTTTT
>few|TRBV30|TRBD2|15|TRBJ2-3
CAWSRLAGRTDTQYF
TGTGCCTGGAGTCGACTAGCGGGACGCACAGATACGCAGTATTTT
>few|TRBV28|-|12|TRBJ2-7
CASKERTYEQYF
TGTGCCAGCAAAGAGCGGACCTACGAGCAGTACTTC
>few|TRBV28|-|14|TRBJ2-1
CASRTGWSYNEQFF
TGTGCCAGCAGGACGGGATGGTCCTACAATGAGCAGTTCTTC
>-|TRBV6-1|-|13|TRBJ2-4
CASSEVQRGIQYF
TGTGCCAGCAGTGAAGTCCAAAGGGGCATTCAGTACTTC
>few|TRBV30|-|12|TRBJ1-2
CACGRDVYGYTF
TGTGCCTGCGGACGGGATGTCTATGGCTACACCTTC
>-|TRBV4-1|TRBD1|14|TRBJ2-7
CASSWDRGPYEQYF
TGCGCCAGCAGCTGGGACAGGGGGCCCTACGAGCAGTACTTC
>many|TRBV7-2|-|16|TRBJ2-4
CASSYTRLGNRNIQYF
TGTGCCAGCAGCTACACACGGCTTGGGAACCGAAACATTCAGTACTTC
>-|TRBV4-1|-|14|TRBJ2-1
CASSQDGSYNEQFF
TGCGCCAGCAGCCAAGACGGCTCCTACAATGAGCAGTTCTTC
>many|TRBV6-6|TRBD1|15|TRBJ2-2
CASRPGTGVTGELFF
TGTGCCAGCAGGCCCGGGACAGGGGTCACCGGGGAGCTGTTTTTT
>few|TRBV29-1|TRBD1|13|TRBJ2-1
CSVVRTGGNEQFF
TGCAGCGTTGTCCGGACAGGGGGCAATGAGCAGTTCTTC
>few|TRBV5-1|TRBD1|15|TRBJ2-2
CASSSTGPNTGELFF
TGCGCCAGCAGCTCGACAGGGCCGAACACCGGGGAGCTGTTTTTT
>few|TRBV7-6|TRBD1|14|TRBJ2-7
CASSLVDRDIEQYF
TGTGCCAGCAGCTTAGTGGACAGGGACATCGAGCAGTACTTC
>many|TRBV2|TRBD2|15|TRBJ2-1
CASRVEAGDANEQFF
TGTGCCAGCAGAGTCGAAGCGGGAGATGCGAATGAGCAGTTCTTC
>many|TRBV5-6|-|15|TRBJ1-4
CASSLPPPDDEKLFF
TGTGCCAGCAGCTTGCCACCTCCTGACGATGAAAAACTGTTTTTT
>few|TRBV5-1|TRBD1|15|TRBJ1-1
CASSFGGQGNTEAFF
TGCGCCAGCAGCTTTGGAGGACAGGGCAACACTGAAGCTTTCTTT
>-|TRBV7-9|-|16|TRBJ2-1
CASSSFSGSPENEQFF
TGTGCCAGCAGCTCATTCTCCGGGTCTCCTGAGAATGAGCAGTTCTTC
>-|TRBV5-1|-|15|TRBJ1-4
CASSFEGALGEKLFF
TGCGCCAGCAGCTTTGAAGGGGCCCTTGGTGAAAAACTGTTTTTT
>many|TRBV7-9|-|16|TRBJ2-6
CASSLVGGPGANVLTF
TGTGCCAGCAGCTTAGTCGGAGGGCCCGGGGCCAACGTCCTGACTTTC
>few|TRBV7-3|-|15|TRBJ2-1
CASSLDSSSYNEQFF
TGTGCCAGCAGCTTAGACAGTAGCTCCTACAATGAGCAGTTCTTC
>-|TRBV6-4|TRBD1|15|TRBJ2-3
CASRDRGQRTDTQYF
TGTGCCAGCCGGGACAGGGGGCAGCGCACAGATACGCAGTATTTT
>few|TRBV7-2|-|14|TRBJ1-1
CASRMGHENTEAFF
TGTGCCAGCAGGATGGGACACGAGAACACTGAAGCTTTCTTT
>few|TRBV11-3|-|12|TRBJ2-2
CASSRGAGELFF
TGTGCCAGCAGCCGAGGGGCCGGGGAGCTGTTTTTT
>-|TRBV27|-|13|TRBJ2-5
CASSPQGQETQYF
TGTGCCAGCAGCCCTCAAGGACAAGAGACCCAGTACTTC
>-|TRBV15|-|16|TRBJ1-2
CATSSPFRSGVDGYTF
TGTGCCACCAGCAGCCCCTTTAGATCAGGGGTCGATGGCTACACCTTC
>-|TRBV27|-|15|TRBJ1-1
CASSRDPGVNTEAFF
TGTGCCAGCAGCCGCGACCCGGGAGTGAACACTGAAGCTTTCTTT
>few|TRBV11-3|-|11|TRBJ2-1
CASSLGLAQFF
TGTGCCAGCAGCTTAGGGTTGGCACAGTTCTTC
>many|TRBV6-1|TRBD1|15|TRBJ1-1
CASSDQGVRDTEAFF
TGTGCCAGCAGTGACCAGGGGGTACGGGACACTGAAGCTTTCTTT
>few|TRBV25-1|-|14|TRBJ2-7
CASSDPTGTYEQYF
TGTGCCAGCAGTGACCCTACAGGGACCTACGAGCAGTACTTC
>few|TRBV7-2|-|16|TRBJ1-1
CASSQRPGAAGGEAFF
TGTGCCAGCAGCCAAAGGCCCGGGGCAGCGGGGGGTGAAGCTTTCTTT
>few|TRBV6-6|TRBD1|15|TRBJ1-1
CASSWERGQRTEAFF
TGTGCCAGCAGCTGGGAAAGGGGACAGCGAACTGAAGCTTTCTTT
>few|TRBV5-4|-|15|TRBJ2-1
CASSFRDKVNNEQFF
TGTGCCAGCAGCTTCCGGGACAAGGTGAACAATGAGCAGTTCTTC
>many|TRBV11-2|-|12|TRBJ2-1
CASSKGRNEQFF
TGTGCCAGCAGCAAGGGGAGGAATGAGCAGTTCTTC
>few|TRBV18|TRBD2|15|TRBJ2-2
CASSPDLLATGELFF
TGTGCCAGCTCACCAGACCTACTAGCGACCGGGGAGCTGTTTTTT
>few|TRBV5-4|-|14|TRBJ1-1
CASSSDWRNTEAFF
TGTGCCAGCAGCTCGGATTGGCGAAACACTGAAGCCTTCTTT
>once|TRBV25-1|TRBD1|15|TRBJ1-1
CASPAKTGEDTEAFF
TGTGCCAGCCCTGCCAAGACAGGGGAAGACACTGAAGCTTTCTTT
>-|TRBV7-2|-|15|TRBJ2-7
CASSLRSERPYEQYF
TGTGCCAGCAGCTTACGCAGCGAGCGGCCCTACGAGCAGTACTTC
>-|TRBV28|TRBD2|14|TRBJ2-2
CASSLGGSTGELFF
TGTGCCAGCAGTTTGGGGGGGTCCACCGGGGAGCTGTTTTTT
>-|TRBV7-9|-|14|TRBJ2-5
CASSPGEWKETQYF
TGTGCCAGCAGCCCCGGGGAGTGGAAAGAGACCCAGTACTTC
>-|TRBV27|TRBD2|17|TRBJ2-2
CASSSASGNANTGELFF
TGTGCCAGCAGTTCCGCTAGCGGAAACGCGAACACCGGGGAGCTGTTTTTT
>-|TRBV28|TRBD1|16|TRBJ1-5
CASSSTGTGGGQPQHF
TGTGCCAGCAGTTCCACCGGGACAGGGGGTGGCCAGCCCCAGCATTTT
>-|TRBV5-6|-|15|TRBJ2-1
CASSARGGSYNEQFF
TGTGCCAGCAGCGCTCGTGGAGGTTCCTACAATGAGCAGTTCTTC
>few|TRBV2|TRBD1|14|TRBJ1-1
CASSLQGLGTEAFF
TGTGCCAGCAGCCTACAGGGGTTGGGCACTGAAGCTTTCTTT
>-|TRBV15|-|19|TRBJ2-1
CATSRLRVGDFKHYNEQFF
TGTGCCACCAGCAGGCTTCGTGTGGGAGATTTCAAACACTACAATGAGCAGTTCTTC
>few|TRBV15|TRBD1|14|TRBJ1-5
CATSSRQGNQPQHF
TGTGCCACCAGCAGTCGACAGGGGAATCAGCCCCAGCATTTT